The 10 T cell receptor beta chains presented below share a single source sample, sequenced in a study of blood T cells in healthy people across ages. With a J-beta primer mix and a sample-barcoded 5' primer, a second PCR ran about 7 to 11 cycles. TCRdb processed the 5' RACE reads anew with MiXCR; each CDR3 protein has one entry. The table has more than 600,000 distinct CDR3 sequences, approximately 25% seen once. A further study also used this sample, focusing on T cells of mothers and their children.

What was sequenced was blood. The receptors stem from a boy aged 5-17 years in good health.

This clonotype turned up a few times. The V call is TRBV19, the J call TRBJ2-4; tentatively, D is TRBD1 (6 bases). V dropped 5 bases and J dropped 0 bases, with 14 bases sitting between them. The CDR3 is 16 residues long. Per the germline V gene, CDR1 is LNHDA and CDR2 is SQIVND (reference sequence). The CDR3 region has the DNA TGTGCCAGTAGTCCTCCGGGACACCTAGCCAAAAACATTCAGTACTTC. Its translation is CASSPPGHLAKNIQYF.

J is TRBJ2-5 and V is TRBV14; tentative D call: TRBD2 (6 bases). Near its end, the DNA agrees better with TRBJ2-1, so the J call may be wrong. Germline CDR1 and CDR2: SGHDN and FVKESK. The CDR3 loop spans 13 amino acids. The CDR3 nucleotides read TGTGCCAGCAGCCAAGATCTAGCGAATGAGCAGTTCTTC. Translated: CASSQDLANEQFF.

Note on this clonotype: The junction and the germline gene differ at one end; a read error may be behind it. The chain uses TRBV5-1 and TRBJ2-7; tentatively, D is TRBD2 (5 bases). The CDR3 runs 18 residues. CDR1 and CDR2 from the germline V gene are SGHRS and YFSETQ. The CDR3 DNA reads as TGCGCCAGCAGCCAATCTCCCCCGTCGGAGGAGATCTCCTGCGAGCAGTACTTC. It specifies CASSQSPPSEEISCEQYF.

The rearrangement links TRBV7-9 to TRBJ1-5; TRBD1 agrees at 10 bases. The CDR3 consists of 16 residues. Germline V gene lookup returns CDR1 SEHNR and CDR2 FQNEAQ (reference sequence). Germline trimming cut 4 bases from V and 2 bases from J; bases unmatched to any gene: 5. Written as DNA, the CDR3 is TGTGCCAGCAGCTCACCAGGGACAGGGGGCAATCAGCCCCAGCATTTT. This sequence encodes CASSSPGTGGNQPQHF.

There are a few counts of this clonotype. The V gene is TRBV28, the J gene TRBJ2-5; D ambiguous. The last part of the DNA fits TRBJ2-1 better; the J call may be wrong. In germline, CDR1 is MDHEN, CDR2 SYDVKM. This CDR3 region has 11 residues. The CDR3 DNA reads as TGTGCCGGCGGCAAATTGGAGTTGCAGTTCTTC. Its protein product is CAGGKLELQFF.

The chain combines TRBV7-2 with TRBJ2-7; D remains ambiguous. This CDR3 spans 14 amino acids. CDR1 is SGHTA, CDR2 FQGNSA, per germline. The V end was cut by 2 bases, the J end by 0 bases, with 8 bases between. The CDR3 nucleotides read TGTGCCAGCAGCTTAATTAGGAACTCCTACGAGCAGTACTTC. Translation: CASSLIRNSYEQYF.

This chain uses TRBV6-2 or TRBV6-3 with TRBJ2-6, with no clear D. Trimming took 2 bases from V and 3 from J, leaving 8 bases between them. The CDR3 sequence is 15 residues long. Germline values: CDR1 MNHEY, CDR2 SVGEGT. The CDR3 region has the DNA TGTGCCAGCAGTTACGAGCGTATTGGGGCCAACGTCCTGACTTTC. It translates to CASSYERIGANVLTF.

The chain uses TRBV4-1 and TRBJ1-2, with TRBD1 matching over 7 bases. The V gene end was trimmed by 2 bases and the J gene end by 2 bases; junction bases not matched to a gene: 5. CDR1 and CDR2 from the germline V gene are MGHRA and YSYEKL. The CDR3 spans 15 residues. This chain's CDR3 is CASSQLDRDNYGYTF. Here the CDR3 DNA reads TGCGCCAGCAGCCAACTAGACAGGGACAACTATGGCTACACCTTC.

Worth noting for this clonotype: One end of the junction is discordant with germline, which a read error may explain. The V and J genes are TRBV12-3 or TRBV12-4 and TRBJ1-2; possible D gene TRBD1, 6 bases. This CDR3 comprises 16 residues. The CDR3 reads CASSFSVGARGYGHTF. The DNA for the CDR3 is TGTGCCAGCAGTTTTTCCGTCGGGGCCAGGGGCTATGGCCACACCTTC.

The chain employs TRBV20-1 and TRBJ2-5; TRBD1 might be the D (5 bases). The ends were cut back, 5 bases at V and 3 bases at J, with 10 bases in the middle. The CDR3 sequence is 12 residues long. CDR1 and CDR2 (germline): DFQATT, SNEGSKA (reference sequence). The CDR3 loop is CSASGMEETQYF. The CDR3 region has the DNA TGCAGTGCTTCAGGGATGGAAGAGACCCAGTACTTC.